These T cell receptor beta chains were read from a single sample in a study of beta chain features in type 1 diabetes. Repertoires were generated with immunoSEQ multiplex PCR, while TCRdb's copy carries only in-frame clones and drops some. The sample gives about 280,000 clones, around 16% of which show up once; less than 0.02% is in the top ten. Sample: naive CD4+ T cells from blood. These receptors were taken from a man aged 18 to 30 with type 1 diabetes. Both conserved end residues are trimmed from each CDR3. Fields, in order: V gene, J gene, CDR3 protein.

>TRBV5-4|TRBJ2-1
ASSLVGLQGLYNEQF
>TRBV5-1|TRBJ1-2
ASSVIPNDRYT
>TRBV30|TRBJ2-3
AWKFLAGYTDTQY
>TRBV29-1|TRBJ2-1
SVGGDRPNEQF
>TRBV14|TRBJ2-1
ASSQMTVQF
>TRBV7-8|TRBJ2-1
ASSLVVGVNEQF
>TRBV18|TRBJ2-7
ASSPEDTGREQY
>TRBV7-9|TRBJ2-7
ASSLPGRYEQY
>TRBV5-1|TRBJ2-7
ASSLVQGNEQY
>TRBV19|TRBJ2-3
ASSITGNTDTQY
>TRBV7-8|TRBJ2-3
ASRLAGDTDTQY
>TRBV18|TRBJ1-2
ASSPPFGQGENYGYT
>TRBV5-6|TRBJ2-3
ASSLELAGTDTQY
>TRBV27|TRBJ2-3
ASRLGIREIDTQY
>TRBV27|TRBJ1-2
ASSLFQGGGYT
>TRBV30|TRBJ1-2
AWSRSRTGQGTDGYT
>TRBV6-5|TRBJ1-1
ASSYVEGLLTEAF
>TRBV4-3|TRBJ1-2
ASSQRQAGNYGYT
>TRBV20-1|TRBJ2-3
SASLDTQY
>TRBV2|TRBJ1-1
ATDKPSEAF
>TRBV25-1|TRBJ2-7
ASSDLLAGGASEQY
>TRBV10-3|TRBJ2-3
AISSGVGTDTQY
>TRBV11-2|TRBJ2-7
ASSLWTSGGGEQY
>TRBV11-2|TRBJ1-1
ASSLGRDEAF
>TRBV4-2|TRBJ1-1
ASSHTGPEAF
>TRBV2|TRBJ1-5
ASSGRNQPQH
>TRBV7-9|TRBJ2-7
ASSRGTVTYEQY
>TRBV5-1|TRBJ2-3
ASSFSGGGDTQY
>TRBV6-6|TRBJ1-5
ASSSLRGDQPQH
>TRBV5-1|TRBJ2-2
ASSLSGQNTGELF
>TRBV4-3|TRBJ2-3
ASSQDRARGWSTDTQY
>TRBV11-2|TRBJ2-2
ASSFHMRRGNTGELF
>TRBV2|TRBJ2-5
ASIRTGRKETQY
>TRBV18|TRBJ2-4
ASSPGGSKNIQY
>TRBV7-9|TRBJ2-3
ASSLSGGGGDTQY
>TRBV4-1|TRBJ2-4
ASSQPWTGSAKNIQY
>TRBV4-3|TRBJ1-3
ASSQGGASGNTIY
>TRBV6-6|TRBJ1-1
ASSVARGTEAF
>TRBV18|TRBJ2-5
ASSLQETQY
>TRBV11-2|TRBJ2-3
ASSLMTVTDTQY
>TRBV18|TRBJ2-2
ASSPTGTVNTGELF
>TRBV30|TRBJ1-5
AWRSGTAINQPQH